This entry describes one TCR beta chain. This entry belongs to a study of blood T cell repertoires in COVID-19. The repertoire was sequenced with immunoSEQ multiplex PCR; TCRdb's copy has only in-frame clones and lacks some. The profile shows tens of thousands of clones, about 90% of them singletons. CDR1 and CDR2 from the germline V gene are SQVTM and ANQGSEA. Trimming stripped 1 base from V and 4 bases from J, with 11 bases between. This CDR3 contains 13 residues. The rearrangement uses TRBV29-1 and TRBJ2-7, with D possibly being TRBD1 (5 bases). This TCR derives from a man older than 75 with acute or convalescent COVID-19. Sequencing used peripheral blood. This chain's CDR3 is CSVEVQGRYEQYF. CDR3 nucleotides: TGCAGCGTTGAAGTCCAGGGTCGTTACGAGCAGTACTTC.